Listed here are 18 T cell receptor beta chains from one sample, sequenced in a study of T cells after yellow fever vaccination. TCRdb passed the 5' RACE reads through MiXCR, listing each CDR3 protein once. The table has nearly 300,000 distinct CDR3 sequences, approximately 8% seen once. Here the sequenced sample was CD4+ T cells sorted from PBMCs, taken 5 days after the yellow fever booster vaccination. These receptors were obtained from a man aged 18-30 years who received the YFV17D yellow fever vaccine.

In its sample, this clonotype was seen a few times. The chain has TRBV5-1 and TRBJ2-7; 10 nucleotides align to TRBD1. CDR1 is SGHRS, CDR2 YFSETQ, per germline. V trimming: 4 bases; J trimming: 5 bases; junction bases outside the gene matches: 6. The CDR3 sequence is 14 residues long. The CDR3 DNA is TGCGCCAGCAGCCCAGGGACAGGGGAGGACGAGCAGTACGTC. Encoded protein: CASSPGTGEDEQYV.

This clonotype has only a few counts. The V and J genes are TRBV4-3 and TRBJ2-1, with D possibly matching TRBD2 (5 bases). This CDR3 spans 12 amino acids. From germline, CDR1 is LGHNA and CDR2 YSLEER. V was clipped by 0 bases and J by 9 bases, with 6 bases between them. The CDR3 spells CASSQDGSEQFF. CDR3 bases: TGCGCCAGCAGCCAAGATGGGAGTGAGCAGTTCTTC.

The chain links TRBV5-6 to TRBJ2-1, with 14 bases that match TRBD2. The CDR3 loop spans 15 amino acids. From germline, CDR1 is SGHDT and CDR2 YYEEEE. After removal of 3 bases from V and 16 bases from J, the junction contained 12 bases not matched to a gene. The CDR3 DNA reads TGTGCCAGCAGCTCTCCGGGACTAGCGGGGGTTGCCACTTTCTTC. Translation gives CASSSPGLAGVATFF.

This clonotype has a handful of counts. V usage is TRBV7-2 and J usage is TRBJ1-3; 8 bases agree with TRBD1. The CDR3 is made up of 15 amino acids. The ends lost 3 bases at V and 1 base at J; junction bases unmatched: 2. CDR1 and CDR2 from the germline V gene are SGHTA and FQGNSA. The CDR3 region has the DNA TGTGCCAGCAGCTTGACAGGGGAATCTGGAAACACCATATATTTT. Residues: CASSLTGESGNTIYF.

CDR3 in DNA: TGTGCCAGCAGCAATGCGGGTCGCGCAGAGACCCAGTACTTC. Its protein product is CASSNAGRAETQYF. The chain combines TRBV21-1 with TRBJ2-5. TRBV21-1 is classified as a pseudogene. The CDR3 has 14 amino acids.

This clonotype was observed a few times. The rearrangement links TRBV5-1 to TRBJ2-5; TRBD1 matches at 8 bases. V was clipped by 3 bases and J by 7 bases; unmatched bases: 5. Germline V gene lookup returns CDR1 SGHRS and CDR2 YFSETQ. The CDR3 extends over 13 amino acids. CDR3 in amino acids: CASSWDRPGTQYF. CDR3 nucleotide sequence: TGCGCCAGCAGCTGGGACAGGCCAGGGACCCAGTACTTC. Drawing the rest from reference TRBV5-1 and TRBJ2-5, the complete variable domain is KAGVTQTPRYLIKTRGQQVTLSCSPISGHRSVSWYQQTPGQGLQFLFEYFSETQRNKGNFPGRFSGRQFSNSRSEMNVSTLELGDSALYLCASSWDRPGTQYFGPGTRLLVL.

The chain employs TRBV7-9 and TRBJ1-4, with D hard to call. The V gene's germline CDR1 is SEHNR and CDR2 FQNEAQ (reference sequence). The CDR3 is 11 residues long. Deletions cut 5 bases from V and 5 bases from J, with 3 bases between. The CDR3: CASSNNEKLFF. CDR3 DNA: TGTGCCAGCAGCAACAATGAAAAACTGTTTTTT.

The V gene is TRBV20-1, the J gene TRBJ2-1; D ambiguous. This CDR3 is 12 amino acids long. Germline V gene lookup returns CDR1 DFQATT and CDR2 SNEGSKA (reference sequence). V was pared by 5 bases and J by 7 bases, with 12 bases between. CDR3 sequence: CSAGRTGNEQFF. CDR3 bases: TGCAGTGCTGGTAGAACTGGGAATGAGCAGTTCTTC.

This clonotype has at least ten counts. The chain recombines TRBV27 with TRBJ2-1; D unclear. This CDR3 is 14 amino acids long. The V end lost 4 bases, the J end lost 0 bases, and 7 bases lay between the germline ends. Germline V gives CDR1 MNHEY, CDR2 SMNVEV (reference sequence). Here the CDR3 DNA reads TGTGCCAGCAGTTCGATAAGCTCCTACAATGAGCAGTTCTTC. This encodes CASSSISSYNEQFF.

This clonotype showed up just a few times. This chain's CDR3 is CASSPRGAEEKLFF. The CDR3 bases are TGTGCCAGCTCACCACGGGGGGCTGAAGAAAAACTGTTTTTT. The rearrangement uses TRBV18 and TRBJ1-4; D is possibly TRBD1 (6 bases). This CDR3 region has 14 residues. Germline CDR1 KGHSH, CDR2 LQKENI. The ends were cut back, 1 base at V and 8 bases at J, with 11 bases in the middle.

This clonotype was counted many times. The chain uses TRBV11-2 and TRBJ2-5; no reliable D call. The CDR3 is 14 residues long. Germline CDR1 and CDR2: SGHAT and FQNNGV. V was trimmed by 0 bases and J by 6 bases, leaving 11 bases between them. CDR3 DNA sequence: TGTGCCAGCAGCTTAGACGGACCCTCTCAGACCCAGTACTTC. Protein sequence: CASSLDGPSQTQYF.

This sequence joins TRBV25-1 and TRBJ2-5; TRBD1 agrees at 8 bases. V shed 10 bases, J shed 1 base, and the junction held 8 bases outside the gene matches. CDR1 and CDR2 (germline): MGHDK, SYGVNS. The CDR3 contains 14 residues. CDR3 amino acids: CANRRQGFQETQYF. In nucleotides, the CDR3 is TGTGCCAACAGAAGACAGGGGTTCCAAGAGACCCAGTACTTC.

The chain joins TRBV11-2 to TRBJ1-5; D is unclear. With 2 bases removed from V and 2 bases from J, the gap between germline ends came to 16 bases. Germline loops: CDR1 SGHAT, CDR2 FQNNGV. CDR3 length equals 17 residues. As DNA, the CDR3 is TGTGCCAGCAGCTTAAGCTCACCCGTTAGGGGCAATCAGCCCCAGCATTTT. Its protein product is CASSLSSPVRGNQPQHF.

The gene calls are TRBV20-1 and TRBJ2-7; TRBD2 matches at 14 bases. The germline V gene has CDR1 DFQATT and CDR2 SNEGSKA (reference sequence). The CDR3 runs to 15 residues. V was pared by 6 bases and J by 2 bases, with 6 bases of the junction left unmatched. CDR3 region: CSAPRLAGGTYEQYF. CDR3 nucleotide sequence: TGCAGTGCCCCTAGACTAGCGGGGGGGACCTACGAGCAGTACTTC.

The V call is TRBV11-2, the J call TRBJ2-3; D gene unclear. Trimming left V 1 base short and J 0 bases short, with 20 bases between. Germline-derived CDR1 and CDR2 are SGHAT and FQNNGV. The CDR3 has 19 residues. Here the CDR3 reads CASSLVTADFERSTDTQYF. The DNA for the CDR3 is TGTGCCAGCAGCTTAGTCACAGCCGATTTTGAGAGGAGCACAGATACGCAGTATTTT.

The chain uses TRBV6-1 and TRBJ2-6, with 9 bases that match TRBD1. Germline V lookup: CDR1 MNHNS, CDR2 SASEGT. After removal of 6 bases from V and 1 base from J, the junction contained 10 bases not matched to a gene. CDR3 length: 18 residues. The CDR3 spells CASRLDRGALSGANVLTF. The CDR3 DNA reads as TGTGCCAGCAGGCTCGACAGGGGGGCCCTTTCTGGGGCCAACGTCCTGACTTTC.

This clonotype was seen only a few times. This sequence joins TRBV29-1 and TRBJ1-1; 9 bases match TRBD1. Germline V gene lookup returns CDR1 SQVTM and CDR2 ANQGSEA. This CDR3 has 14 amino acids. J was trimmed by 5 bases and V by 7 bases; bases with no gene match: 11. CDR3 in DNA: TGCAGCGGCGGGGCCGGGACAGGGACAACTGAAGCTTTCTTT. Translating it yields CSGGAGTGTTEAFF.

This clonotype was seen at least ten times. The chain couples TRBV20-1 to TRBJ2-3; no definite D call. This CDR3 has 12 residues. The V and J ends lost 3 bases and 6 bases respectively, with 10 bases between them. Germline lookup yields CDR1 DFQATT and CDR2 SNEGSKA (reference sequence). CDR3 residues: CSASPGVDTQYF. Here the CDR3 DNA reads TGCAGTGCTAGTCCGGGTGTGGATACGCAGTATTTT.